The clone carrying this T cell receptor beta chain was observed a single time. V was clipped by 8 bases and J by 1 base, with 12 bases between them. The CDR3 is made up of 14 amino acids. The V gene's germline CDR1 is MDHEN and CDR2 SYDVKM. These data originate in a study of blood T cell repertoires in COVID-19. Profiled with immunoSEQ multiplex PCR; TCRdb holds only in-frame clones, not every one. The sample includes about 260,000 clones, approximately 89% of them seen just once. Sample: peripheral blood. This TCR came from a woman between 50 and 59 years old with acute or convalescent COVID-19. V and J are TRBV28 and TRBJ2-1; D gene ambiguous. The CDR3 spells CASLRGGSYNEQFF. CDR3 sequence (DNA): TGTGCCAGCCTCCGCGGCGGTTCCTACAATGAGCAGTTCTTC.